These 25 T cell receptor beta chains originate from one sample sequenced in a study of T-cell reconstitution after alpha-beta-depleted transplantation in children. Preparation of the TCRbeta library involved a method that used unique molecular identifiers. TCRdb reprocessed the PCR reads with MiXCR, giving one entry per CDR3 protein. The profile shows approximately 980,000 distinct CDR3 sequences, about 26% of them singletons. The sample consisted of PBMCs, mostly from graft donor cells, taken 360 days after TCRalphabeta/CD19-depleted stem cell transplant. Receptors originate from a boy younger than two who had a stem cell transplant for SCID, so the T cells may come from the graft donor.

The chain has TRBV4-1 and TRBJ1-1; D possibly corresponds to TRBD1 (5 bases). Germline assignment: CDR1 MGHRA and CDR2 YSYEKL. CDR3 length equals 16 residues. Trimming took off 1 base at V and 9 bases at J, with 21 bases between the two ends. The CDR3 nucleotides read TGCGCCAGCAGCCAAGGCGGGACGCTGGGACCCCTCAAAGCTTTCTTT. The encoded protein is CASSQGGTLGPLKAFF.

The V and J genes are TRBV4-1 and TRBJ2-2, with TRBD2 matching over 7 bases. Germline V gives CDR1 MGHRA, CDR2 YSYEKL. V lost 4 bases and J lost 3; bases outside the gene matches: 5. This CDR3 comprises 15 residues. This CDR3 is CASSRIAGYTGELFF. CDR3 in DNA: TGCGCCAGCAGCCGGATAGCGGGCTACACCGGGGAGCTGTTTTTT.

The genes are TRBV20-1 and TRBJ1-2; TRBD1 aligns across 7 bases. Germline values: CDR1 DFQATT, CDR2 SNEGSKA (reference sequence). The CDR3 is made up of 13 amino acids. Trimming took 1 base from V and 6 from J; bases not matched to a gene: 5. The CDR3 DNA reads as TGCAGTGCTAGAGGGGCAGGGGGTCATGGCTACACCTTC. Its translation is CSARGAGGHGYTF.

This clonotype was seen a handful of times. This sequence joins TRBV2 and TRBJ1-2; no definite D call. This CDR3 is 14 amino acids long. Per germline, CDR1 SNHLY and CDR2 FYNNEI. The V and J ends lost 4 bases and 2 bases respectively, with 11 bases between them. The CDR3 loop is CASSADVANYGYTF. As DNA, the CDR3 is TGTGCCAGCAGTGCGGATGTAGCGAACTATGGCTACACCTTC.

There are a few counts of this clonotype. V and J are TRBV20-1 and TRBJ2-7; 7 nucleotides agree with TRBD2. With V trimmed by 3 bases and J by 2 bases, 4 bases remained unmatched. The CDR3 is 13 amino acids. From germline, CDR1 is DFQATT and CDR2 SNEGSKA (reference sequence). CDR3 in amino acids: CSASGGTTYEQYF. The DNA for the CDR3 is TGCAGTGCTAGCGGGGGGACGACCTACGAGCAGTACTTC.

This clonotype came up a few times. The rearrangement links TRBV20-1 to TRBJ2-7; D might be TRBD1 (6 bases). CDR1 and CDR2 (germline): DFQATT, SNEGSKA (reference sequence). V was cut by 5 bases and J by 3 bases, with 14 bases left in between. The CDR3 loop spans 13 amino acids. CDR3 sequence (DNA): TGCAGTGCTGTGTACAGGGATGGCTACGAGCAGTACTTC. Its protein is CSAVYRDGYEQYF.

This clonotype was seen only a few times. The chain links TRBV3-1 to TRBJ2-2; a weak D match, TRBD2 (5 bases). The CDR3 is made up of 14 amino acids. V was shortened by 6 bases and J by 6 bases, with 14 bases between the two germline ends. From germline, CDR1 is LGHDT and CDR2 YNNKEL (reference sequence). The CDR3 DNA is TGTGCCAGCAGGTGGGAGCTGGCTCCCGGGGAGCTGTTTTTT. This encodes CASRWELAPGELFF.

This clonotype was counted only a few times. This chain uses TRBV20-1 with TRBJ2-7; TRBD1 might be the D (5 bases). V lost 3 bases and J lost 2, with 11 bases in between. The germline V gene encodes CDR1 DFQATT and CDR2 SNEGSKA (reference sequence). The CDR3 contains 13 residues. The CDR3 DNA is TGCAGTGCTAGGTGGGGCCGCCCCTACGAGCAGTACTTC. Encoded protein: CSARWGRPYEQYF.

The chain carries TRBV7-9 and TRBJ2-5; D call uncertain. CDR3 size: 13 residues. CDR1 is SEHNR and CDR2 is FQNEAQ in the germline V gene (reference sequence). Between the trimmed V and J ends, which lost 3 bases and 4 bases, there was a span of 9 bases. This CDR3 is CASSFLPTETQYF. DNA for the CDR3: TGTGCCAGCAGCTTCCTTCCGACAGAGACCCAGTACTTC.

This clonotype was detected only a few times. The chain couples TRBV20-1 to TRBJ2-4; 9 positions agree with TRBD1. CDR3 size: 14 residues. Germline values: CDR1 DFQATT, CDR2 SNEGSKA (reference sequence). The junction had 7 bases not matched to a gene; V was cut back by 3 bases and J by 7 bases. In DNA form, the CDR3 reads TGCAGTGCTAGGTGGGACAGGGAAGGGAACATTCAGTACTTC. Amino acid sequence: CSARWDREGNIQYF.

This clonotype was counted between two and nine times. This sequence joins TRBV30 and TRBJ2-3, with unresolved D. Germline CDR1 reads GTSNPN; CDR2 reads SVGIG (reference sequence). The CDR3 has 13 amino acids. V was pared by 3 bases and J by 2 bases, with 9 bases between. CDR3 in amino acids: CAWRAGFTDTQYF. The CDR3, as DNA: TGTGCCTGGAGGGCCGGGTTCACAGATACGCAGTATTTT. Full variable domain (missing parts from reference TRBV30 and TRBJ2-3): SQTIHQWPATLVQPVGSPLSLECTVEGTSNPNLYWYRQAAGRGLQLLFYSVGIGQISSEVPQNLSASRPQDRQFILSSKKLLLSDSGFYLCAWRAGFTDTQYFGPGTRLTVL.

This clonotype was picked up many times. The rearrangement links TRBV7-9 to TRBJ1-4; D not resolved. CDR1 and CDR2 (germline): SEHNR, FQNEAQ (reference sequence). The CDR3 is 16 residues long. V lost 1 base and J lost 5, with 14 bases in between. The DNA for the CDR3 is TGTGCCAGCAGCTTAGAAGCCGGAGCCCTGAATGAAAAACTGTTTTTT. The encoded protein is CASSLEAGALNEKLFF.

This clonotype was picked up a small number of times. The chain recombines TRBV4-3 with TRBJ2-7; the D is unclear. The CDR3 length is 14 residues. V lost 5 bases to trimming and J lost 3 bases, with 14 bases between them. Germline V gives CDR1 LGHNA, CDR2 YSLEER. The CDR3 nucleotides read TGCGCCAGCAGCTCACCCCAGAGACTCTACGAGCAGTACTTC. Protein sequence: CASSSPQRLYEQYF.

The table lists this clonotype with a few counts. The rearrangement joins TRBV7-9 to TRBJ2-1; 9 nucleotides align to TRBD2. The CDR3 length is 14 residues. The germline gives CDR1 SEHNR, CDR2 FQNEAQ (reference sequence). V shed 7 bases, J shed 9 bases, and the junction held 10 bases outside the gene matches. DNA for the CDR3: TGTGCCAGCAAGCGGGGGGACAGTGTCGGTGAGCAGTTCTTC. Residues: CASKRGDSVGEQFF.

This clonotype was seen a handful of times. This chain uses TRBV28 with TRBJ2-1, with 8 nucleotides matching TRBD2. With 2 bases clipped from V and 8 bases from J, the junction kept 23 bases outside the gene matches. CDR1 and CDR2 from the germline V gene are MDHEN and SYDVKM. The CDR3 is 20 residues long. The chain's CDR3 is CASSLQSGAAKREIWDEQFF. The CDR3 region has the DNA TGTGCCAGCAGTTTACAATCAGGGGCAGCAAAGCGGGAGATCTGGGATGAGCAGTTCTTC.

A few counts support this clonotype. The chain links TRBV10-3 to TRBJ2-1; 7 bases line up with TRBD2. There are 15 residues in the CDR3. J gave up 5 bases and V 3 bases, and 7 bases lay outside the gene matches. Germline CDR1 reads ENHRY; CDR2 reads SYGVKD. Written as DNA, the CDR3 is TGTGCCATCAGTGAATGGGCTAGCGGAGACAATGAGCAGTTCTTC. This translates into CAISEWASGDNEQFF.

V is TRBV5-1 and J is TRBJ1-1; D uncertain. Germline V CDR1 and CDR2: SGHRS, YFSETQ. Trimming cost V 0 bases and J 4 bases, with 13 bases left between them. The CDR3 consists of 15 residues. This chain's CDR3 is CASSLDRRPRTEAFF. The CDR3 DNA reads as TGCGCCAGCAGCTTGGATAGGCGGCCGCGCACTGAAGCTTTCTTT.

This clonotype appeared many times. The rearrangement uses TRBV10-3 and TRBJ2-5, with D maybe TRBD2 (5 bases). The V gene lost 10 bases and the J gene lost 2 bases, with 17 bases spanning the gap. This CDR3 comprises 14 residues. Germline V gene data show CDR1 as ENHRY and CDR2 as SYGVKD. The CDR3 DNA reads TGTGCCACCCAACTAGAGGAGGCTCAAGAGACCCAGTACTTC. Its protein is CATQLEEAQETQYF.

This clonotype has only a few counts. The chain recombines TRBV12-3 or TRBV12-4 with TRBJ2-3; either TRBD1 or TRBD2 may fit D (5 bases each). Between the trimmed V and J ends, which lost 7 bases and 2 bases, there was a span of 13 bases. The CDR3 consists of 14 residues. The CDR3, as DNA: TGTGCCAGCAACCGGGGCAGATTCACAGATACGCAGTATTTT. Residues: CASNRGRFTDTQYF.

This clonotype was detected only a few times. The chain is built from TRBV5-1 and TRBJ1-2; D possibly corresponds to TRBD1 (5 bases). Germline V gene lookup returns CDR1 SGHRS and CDR2 YFSETQ. This CDR3 has 15 amino acids. V was cut by 0 bases and J by 0 bases, with 9 bases left in between. CDR3 sequence reads: CASSLEGLPNYGYTF. The CDR3, as DNA: TGCGCCAGCAGCTTGGAGGGACTCCCTAACTATGGCTACACCTTC.

The V and J genes are TRBV5-5 and TRBJ2-5; D is uncertain. CDR1 is SGHKS, CDR2 YYEKEE, per germline (reference sequence). This CDR3 has 14 residues. Trimming left V 4 bases short and J 4 bases short, with 14 bases between. The CDR3 here is CASSPLPQRETQYF. The DNA for the CDR3 is TGTGCCAGCAGCCCTCTTCCCCAGAGAGAGACCCAGTACTTC.

This clonotype turned up a few times. V gene TRBV12-3 or TRBV12-4 combines with J gene TRBJ2-7, with 7 bases matching TRBD1. This CDR3 has 16 amino acids. V trimming: 1 base; J trimming: 6 bases; junction bases outside the gene matches: 12. CDR3 coding DNA: TGTGCCAGCAGTTTAGGCCCGGGACAGTCTTTGTCCGAGCAGTACTTC. This codes for CASSLGPGQSLSEQYF.

In this sample, this clonotype turned up a few times. The chain employs TRBV27 and TRBJ2-7; 7 bases match TRBD1. The CDR3 sequence is 15 residues long. J gave up 4 bases and V 3 bases, and 9 bases lay outside the gene matches. Germline assignment: CDR1 MNHEY and CDR2 SMNVEV (reference sequence). Here the CDR3 DNA reads TGTGCCAGCAGTTTCCACTCCTCGGGACAGTACGAGCAGTACTTC. Protein sequence: CASSFHSSGQYEQYF.

The rearrangement uses TRBV7-2 and TRBJ1-2, with unresolved D. Deletions cut 3 bases from V and 3 bases from J, with 11 bases between. CDR1 is SGHTA, CDR2 FQGNSA, per germline. The CDR3 is 14 residues long. CDR3 coding DNA: TGTGCCAGCAGCTTGCCGGTACATTACTATGGCTACACCTTC. Translating gives CASSLPVHYYGYTF.

The rearrangement joins TRBV28 to TRBJ2-1; D gene ambiguous. V lost 8 bases and J 2 bases, leaving 7 bases between the germline ends. CDR3 length: 12 amino acids. CDR1 and CDR2 from the germline V gene are MDHEN and SYDVKM. The CDR3 DNA is TGTGCCAGCCACGCGACCTACAATGAGCAGTTCTTC. It specifies CASHATYNEQFF.